These T cell receptor beta chains were read from a single sample in a study of blood T cell repertoires in COVID-19. TCRdb's table, derived via immunoSEQ multiplex PCR, lists solely in-frame clones and lacks some. The data hold 250,000 or so clones, with around 90% observed a single time. Input material: peripheral blood. These receptors were obtained from a middle-aged woman who had recovered from COVID-19. Both conserved end residues are part of each CDR3.

cdr3_aa: CAISEDRVPAYEQYF
v_call: TRBV10-3

cdr3_aa: CASSIAGGPSHEQYF
v_call: TRBV28

cdr3_aa: CASSLVYNEQFF
v_call: TRBV12-3/TRBV12-4

cdr3_aa: CASKAKAGNTDTQYF
v_call: TRBV11-2

cdr3_aa: CASSLGDNTNYGYTF
v_call: TRBV5-1

cdr3_aa: CASSEGATLNTEAFF
v_call: TRBV25-1

cdr3_aa: CASSRQGGYADTQYF
v_call: TRBV6-6

cdr3_aa: CASSPTNNYEQYF
v_call: TRBV18

cdr3_aa: CASSLRQTEDTQYF
v_call: TRBV27

cdr3_aa: CASGLTPLGLAGPRVGPYEQYF
v_call: TRBV12-5

cdr3_aa: CASSPETGGLETQYF
v_call: TRBV21-1